This entry concerns a single T cell receptor beta chain. Its binding antigen is unknown. There are no base qualities to consult, and no much larger clone falls within one base. The sequencer listed for this sample is Illumina HiSeq 1500. TCRdb reworked the public reads: Q25 trimming with fastp, MiXCR clone assembly, productive beta chains retained. Entries that share a CDR3 protein sequence are merged under the most common genes and DNA. The sample records some 240,000 distinct CDR3 sequences, approximately 15% of which are singletons. The ten largest clones capture 40% to 55% of the sample. The sample comes from a study of T cell repertoires in cytomegalovirus infection (dated by TCRdb to 2018 to 2020). About the full investigation: Donor HLA type was relevant to the analysis, because carriage of CMV infection together with the matching HLA type was indicated by public TCR beta signatures.

A distance of 11 bases separates the germline ends of V and J, which lose 0 bases and 7 bases respectively. Sequences SGHNT (CDR1) and YYREEE (CDR2) are obtained from the germline V gene (reference sequence). The CDR3 goes from the cysteine to the phenylalanine over 14 residues. Of the read, only the CDR3 DNA is kept; its 42 bases are in frame from base 1. General conclusions and limits of the study: In both this cohort and an independent cohort of several hundred donors, the cumulative frequency of public TCR beta family members distinguished carriers of CMV infection plus the relevant HLA type. The ex vivo response was dominated by HLA-C-restricted CMV-specific TCR beta clonotypes, and the single most frequent clonotype in two of eight donors was supplied by these HLA-C-restricted clonotypes.

In this chain, TRBV5-4 is recombined with TRBJ2-1; the D gene remains uncertain. This TCR derives from a human donor in good health (CMV status not recorded). Some clones in this sample may be carry-over from other donors' samples. The sequenced sample was CD8+ T cells from PBMCs. CDR3 region: CASSLEGPWNEQFF. The DNA is TGTGCCAGCAGCTTGGAAGGGCCTTGGAATGAGCAGTTCTTC.